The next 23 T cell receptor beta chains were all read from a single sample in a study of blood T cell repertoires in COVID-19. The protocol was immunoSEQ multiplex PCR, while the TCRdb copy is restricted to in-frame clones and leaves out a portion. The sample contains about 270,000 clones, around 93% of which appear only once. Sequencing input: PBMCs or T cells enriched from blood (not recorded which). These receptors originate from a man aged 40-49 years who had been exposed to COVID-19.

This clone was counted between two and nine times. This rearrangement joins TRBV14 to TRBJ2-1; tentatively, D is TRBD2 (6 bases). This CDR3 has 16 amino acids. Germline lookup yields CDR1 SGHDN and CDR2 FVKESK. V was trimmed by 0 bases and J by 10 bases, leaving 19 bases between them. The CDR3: CASSQDRTRDPLEQFF. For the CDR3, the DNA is TGTGCCAGCAGCCAAGATAGGACGCGGGACCCCTTGGAGCAGTTCTTC.

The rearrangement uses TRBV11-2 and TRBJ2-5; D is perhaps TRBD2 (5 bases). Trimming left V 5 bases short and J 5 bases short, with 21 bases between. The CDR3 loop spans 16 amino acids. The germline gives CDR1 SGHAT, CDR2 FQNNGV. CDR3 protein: CASSPVSENYQETQYF. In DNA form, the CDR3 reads TGTGCCAGCAGCCCAGTTAGCGAAAACTATCAGGAGACCCAGTACTTC.

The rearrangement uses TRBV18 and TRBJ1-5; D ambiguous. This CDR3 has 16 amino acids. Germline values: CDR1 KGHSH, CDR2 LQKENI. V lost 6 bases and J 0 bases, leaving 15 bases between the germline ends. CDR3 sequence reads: CASSSQDYYSNQPQHF. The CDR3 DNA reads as TGTGCCAGCTCGTCCCAGGACTATTATAGCAATCAGCCCCAGCATTTT.

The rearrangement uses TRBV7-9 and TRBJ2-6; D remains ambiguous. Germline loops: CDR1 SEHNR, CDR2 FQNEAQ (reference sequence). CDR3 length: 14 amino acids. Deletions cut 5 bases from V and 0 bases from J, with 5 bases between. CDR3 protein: CASSPVSGANVLTF. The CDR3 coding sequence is TGTGCCAGCAGCCCAGTCTCTGGGGCCAACGTCCTGACTTTC.

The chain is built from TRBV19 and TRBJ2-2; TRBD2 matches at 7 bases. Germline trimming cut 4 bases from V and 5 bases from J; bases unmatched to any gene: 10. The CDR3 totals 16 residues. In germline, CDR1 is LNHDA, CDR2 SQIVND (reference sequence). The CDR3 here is CASSSPAGLRTGELFF. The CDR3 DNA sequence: TGTGCCAGTAGTAGCCCAGCGGGACTTAGGACCGGGGAGCTGTTTTTT.

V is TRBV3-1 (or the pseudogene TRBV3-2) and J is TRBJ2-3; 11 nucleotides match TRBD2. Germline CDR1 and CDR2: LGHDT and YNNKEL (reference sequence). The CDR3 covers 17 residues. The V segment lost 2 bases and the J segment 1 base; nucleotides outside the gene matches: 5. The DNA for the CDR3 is TGTGCCAGCAGCCAAAAAGGGACTAGCGGAGGCACAGATACGCAGTATTTT. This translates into CASSQKGTSGGTDTQYF.

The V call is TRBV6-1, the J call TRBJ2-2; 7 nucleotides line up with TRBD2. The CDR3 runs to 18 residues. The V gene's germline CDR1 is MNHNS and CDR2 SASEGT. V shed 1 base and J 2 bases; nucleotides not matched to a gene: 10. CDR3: CASSEGGGFGLNTGELFF. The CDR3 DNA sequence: TGTGCCAGCAGTGAAGGCGGGGGTTTCGGTCTTAACACCGGGGAGCTGTTTTTT.

CDR3 sequence reads: CASSLGSGVGYEQYF. The DNA of the CDR3 is TGTGCCAGCAGCTTAGGGTCGGGTGTAGGATACGAGCAGTACTTC. This chain joins TRBV11-2 and TRBJ2-7; D ambiguous. This CDR3 has 15 amino acids. V shed 1 base and J shed 4 bases, with 14 bases lying between them. Germline CDR1 and CDR2: SGHAT and FQNNGV.

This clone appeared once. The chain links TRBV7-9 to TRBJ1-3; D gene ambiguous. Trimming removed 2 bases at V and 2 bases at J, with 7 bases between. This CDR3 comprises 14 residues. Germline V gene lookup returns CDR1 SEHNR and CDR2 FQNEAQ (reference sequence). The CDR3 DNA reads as TGTGCCAGCAGCTTAATAGAGACTGGAAACACCATATATTTT. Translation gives CASSLIETGNTIYF.

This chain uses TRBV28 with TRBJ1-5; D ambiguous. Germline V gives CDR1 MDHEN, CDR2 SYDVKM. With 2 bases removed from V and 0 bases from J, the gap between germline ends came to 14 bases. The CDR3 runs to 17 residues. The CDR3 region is CASSLNSGDTSNQPQHF. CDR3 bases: TGTGCCAGCAGTTTAAATTCAGGTGACACTAGCAATCAGCCCCAGCATTTT.

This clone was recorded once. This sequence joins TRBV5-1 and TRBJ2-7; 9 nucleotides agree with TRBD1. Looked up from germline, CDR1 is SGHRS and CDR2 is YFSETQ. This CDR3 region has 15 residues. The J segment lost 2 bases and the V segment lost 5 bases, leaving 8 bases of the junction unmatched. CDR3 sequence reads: CASSSRDRGTYEQYF. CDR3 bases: TGCGCCAGCAGTTCCCGTGACAGGGGGACCTACGAGCAGTACTTC.

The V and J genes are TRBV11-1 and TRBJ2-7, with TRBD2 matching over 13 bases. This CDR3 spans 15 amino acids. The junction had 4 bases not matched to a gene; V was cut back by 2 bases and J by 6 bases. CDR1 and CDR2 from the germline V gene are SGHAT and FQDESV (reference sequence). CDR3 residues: CASSLRGLAGREQYF. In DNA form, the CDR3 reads TGTGCCAGCAGCTTAAGGGGACTAGCGGGACGCGAGCAGTACTTC.

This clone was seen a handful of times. CDR3 DNA: TGCAGTGCTAGTGGAGCGGGAGGAAACACCGGGGAGCTGTTTTTT. Protein: CSASGAGGNTGELFF. This chain links TRBV20-1 with TRBJ2-2; 9 positions agree with TRBD2. Germline CDR1 reads DFQATT; CDR2 reads SNEGSKA (reference sequence). The length of the CDR3 is 15 residues. J gave up 2 bases and V 3 bases, and 4 bases lay outside the gene matches.

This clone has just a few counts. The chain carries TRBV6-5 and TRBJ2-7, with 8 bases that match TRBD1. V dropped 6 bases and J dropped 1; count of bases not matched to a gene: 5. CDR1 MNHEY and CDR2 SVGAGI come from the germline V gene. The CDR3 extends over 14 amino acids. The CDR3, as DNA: TGTGCCAGCAGCTACGGACAGGGTTCCTACGAGCAGTACTTC. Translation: CASSYGQGSYEQYF.

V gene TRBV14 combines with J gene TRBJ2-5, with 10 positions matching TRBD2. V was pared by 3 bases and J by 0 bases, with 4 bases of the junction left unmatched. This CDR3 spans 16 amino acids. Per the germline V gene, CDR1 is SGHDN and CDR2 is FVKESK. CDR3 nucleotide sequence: TGTGCCAGCAGCCAGACTAGCGGGTTTTACCAAGAGACCCAGTACTTC. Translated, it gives CASSQTSGFYQETQYF. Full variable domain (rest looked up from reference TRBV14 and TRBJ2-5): EAGVTQFPSHSVIEKGQTVTLRCDPISGHDNLYWYRRVMGKEIKFLLHFVKESKQDESGMPNNRFLAERTGGTYSTLKVQPAELEDSGVYFCASSQTSGFYQETQYFGPGTRLLVL.

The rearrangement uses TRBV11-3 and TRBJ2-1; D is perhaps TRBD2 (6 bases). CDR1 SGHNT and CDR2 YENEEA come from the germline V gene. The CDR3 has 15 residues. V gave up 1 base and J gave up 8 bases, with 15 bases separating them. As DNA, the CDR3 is TGTGCCAGCAGCTTAGTAGGGACTGTCCCCCATGAGCAGTTCTTC. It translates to CASSLVGTVPHEQFF.

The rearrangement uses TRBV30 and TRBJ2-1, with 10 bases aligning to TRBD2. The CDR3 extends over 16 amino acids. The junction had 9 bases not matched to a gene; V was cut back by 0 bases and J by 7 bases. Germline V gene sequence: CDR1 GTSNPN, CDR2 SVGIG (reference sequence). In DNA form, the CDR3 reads TGTGCCTGGAGTGTCAGCGGGAGGGCCCCTCAAAATGAGCAGTTCTTC. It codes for CAWSVSGRAPQNEQFF. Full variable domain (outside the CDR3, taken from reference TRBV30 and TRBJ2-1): SQTIHQWPATLVQPVGSPLSLECTVEGTSNPNLYWYRQAAGRGLQLLFYSVGIGQISSEVPQNLSASRPQDRQFILSSKKLLLSDSGFYLCAWSVSGRAPQNEQFFGPGTRLTVL.

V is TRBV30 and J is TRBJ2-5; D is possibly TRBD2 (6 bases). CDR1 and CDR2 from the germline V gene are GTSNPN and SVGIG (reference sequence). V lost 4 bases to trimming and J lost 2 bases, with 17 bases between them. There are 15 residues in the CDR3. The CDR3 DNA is TGTGCCTGGACCCACGGCGGGGACGGACAAGAGACCCAGTACTTC. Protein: CAWTHGGDGQETQYF. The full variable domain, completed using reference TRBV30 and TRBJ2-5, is SQTIHQWPATLVQPVGSPLSLECTVEGTSNPNLYWYRQAAGRGLQLLFYSVGIGQISSEVPQNLSASRPQDRQFILSSKKLLLSDSGFYLCAWTHGGDGQETQYFGPGTRLLVL.

CDR3 amino acids: CAWSPEGLSEAFF. CDR3 sequence (DNA): TGTGCCTGGAGTCCTGAGGGTTTATCTGAAGCTTTCTTT. The gene calls are TRBV30 and TRBJ1-1; D ambiguous. The CDR3 loop spans 13 amino acids. CDR1 and CDR2 from the germline V gene are GTSNPN and SVGIG (reference sequence). Between the trimmed V and J ends, which lost 2 bases and 6 bases, there was a span of 13 bases.

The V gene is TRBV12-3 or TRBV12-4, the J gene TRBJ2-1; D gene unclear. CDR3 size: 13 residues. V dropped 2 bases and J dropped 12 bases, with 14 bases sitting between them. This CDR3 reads CASSLQETGRQFF. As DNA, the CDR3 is TGTGCCAGCAGTTTACAAGAGACTGGAAGGCAGTTCTTC.

As DNA, the CDR3 is TGCAGCGTTGGGGCGGGATGGGGCACTGAAGCTTTCTTT. Translated: CSVGAGWGTEAFF. The chain carries TRBV29-1 and TRBJ1-1; D unclear. This CDR3 contains 13 residues. V gave up 4 bases and J gave up 4 bases, with 13 bases separating them. Germline CDR1 reads SQVTM; CDR2 reads ANQGSEA. The full variable domain, completed using reference TRBV29-1 and TRBJ1-1, is SAVISQKPSRDICQRGTSLTIQCQVDSQVTMMFWYRQQPGQSLTLIATANQGSEATYESGFVIDKFPISRPNLTFSTLTVSNMSPEDSSIYLCSVGAGWGTEAFFGQGTRLTVV.

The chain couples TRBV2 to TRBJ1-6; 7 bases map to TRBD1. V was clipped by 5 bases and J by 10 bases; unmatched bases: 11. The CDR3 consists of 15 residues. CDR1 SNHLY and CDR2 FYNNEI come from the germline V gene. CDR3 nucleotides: TGTGCCAGCAGTTACACAGGGGATAAGGGGTCACCCCTCCACTTT. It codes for CASSYTGDKGSPLHF. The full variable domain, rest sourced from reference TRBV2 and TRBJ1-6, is EPEVTQTPSHQVTQMGQEVILRCVPISNHLYFYWYRQILGQKVEFLVSFYNNEISEKSEIFDDQFSVERPDGSNFTLKIRSTKLEDSAMYFCASSYTGDKGSPLHFGNGTRLTVT.

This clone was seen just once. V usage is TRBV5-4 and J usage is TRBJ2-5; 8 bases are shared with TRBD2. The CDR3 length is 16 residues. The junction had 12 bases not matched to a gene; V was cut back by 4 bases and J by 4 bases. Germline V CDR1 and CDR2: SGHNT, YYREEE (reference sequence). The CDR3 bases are TGTGCCAGCAGCCGGGGGGGGGCGATTCCGTCAGAGACCCAGTACTTC. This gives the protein CASSRGGAIPSETQYF. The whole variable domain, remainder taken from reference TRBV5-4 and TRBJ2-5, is ETGVTQSPTHLIKTRGQQVTLRCSSQSGHNTVSWYQQALGQGPQFIFQYYREEENGRGNFPPRFSGLQFPNYSSELNVNALELDDSALYLCASSRGGAIPSETQYFGPGTRLLVL.